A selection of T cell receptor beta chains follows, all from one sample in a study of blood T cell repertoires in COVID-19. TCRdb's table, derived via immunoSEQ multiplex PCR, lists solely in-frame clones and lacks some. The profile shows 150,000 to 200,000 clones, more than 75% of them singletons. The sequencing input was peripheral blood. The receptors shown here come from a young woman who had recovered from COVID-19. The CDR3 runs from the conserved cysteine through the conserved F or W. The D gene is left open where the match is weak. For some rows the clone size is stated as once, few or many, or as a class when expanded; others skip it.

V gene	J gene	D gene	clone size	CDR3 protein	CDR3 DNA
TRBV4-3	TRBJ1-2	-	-	CASSQPGQGFYGYTF	TGCGCCAGCAGCCAACCCGGGCAGGGCTTCTATGGCTACACCTTC
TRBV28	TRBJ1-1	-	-	CASTGQGTPNTEAFF	TGTGCCAGCACCGGGCAGGGGACGCCGAACACTGAAGCTTTCTTT
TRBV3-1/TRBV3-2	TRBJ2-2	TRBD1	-	CASSQETGTGELFF	TGTGCCAGCAGCCAAGAGACAGGGACCGGGGAGCTGTTTTTT
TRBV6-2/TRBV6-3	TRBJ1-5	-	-	CASSAGRLKNQPQHF	TGTGCCAGCAGTGCGGGCCGATTAAAAAATCAGCCCCAGCATTTT
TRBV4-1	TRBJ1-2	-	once	CASSPTMQRGYGYTF	TGCGCCAGCAGCCCAACGATGCAGCGGGGCTATGGCTACACCTTC
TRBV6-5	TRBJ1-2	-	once	CASRKTQELYGYTF	TGTGCCAGCAGAAAAACACAGGAACTCTATGGCTACACCTTC
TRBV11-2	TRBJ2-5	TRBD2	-	CASSLVSMVAGVQETQYF	TGTGCCAGCAGCTTAGTCTCGATGGTAGCGGGGGTTCAAGAGACCCAGTACTTC
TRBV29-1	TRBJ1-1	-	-	CSVGTANTEAFF	TGCAGCGTTGGGACAGCCAACACTGAAGCTTTCTTT
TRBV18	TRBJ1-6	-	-	CASSPLGSIDSPLHF	TGTGCCAGCTCACCACTCGGGAGTATTGATTCACCCCTCCACTTT
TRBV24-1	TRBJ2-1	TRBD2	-	CATSDRGLAGGPGSKNEQFF	TGTGCCACCAGTGACCGGGGACTAGCGGGGGGGCCTGGGTCTAAAAATGAGCAGTTCTTC
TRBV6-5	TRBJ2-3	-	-	CASSYDGRGDTQYF	TGTGCCAGCAGTTACGATGGGAGGGGGGATACGCAGTATTTT
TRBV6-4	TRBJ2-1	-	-	CASSEGFRDSLYNEQFF	TGTGCCAGCAGTGAGGGATTTCGGGACTCCCTCTACAATGAGCAGTTCTTC
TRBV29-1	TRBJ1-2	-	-	CSVDDDSNYGYTF	TGCAGCGTTGATGACGACAGCAACTATGGCTACACCTTC
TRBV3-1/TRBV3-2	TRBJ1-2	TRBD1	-	CASSHWMDRSCIGYTF	TGTGCCAGCAGCCACTGGATGGACAGGTCGTGTATCGGGTACACCTTC
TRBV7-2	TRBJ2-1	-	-	CASSLRRRGNEQFF	TGTGCCAGCAGCTTGCGCCGTAGAGGGAATGAGCAGTTCTTC
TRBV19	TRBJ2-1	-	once	CASSIVLSRPFGNEQFF	TGTGCCAGTAGTATAGTGTTGTCTAGACCATTTGGTAATGAGCAGTTCTTC
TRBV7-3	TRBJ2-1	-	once	CASSSSRGSYNEQFF	TGTGCCAGCAGCTCCAGCAGGGGCTCCTACAATGAGCAGTTCTTC
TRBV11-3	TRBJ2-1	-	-	CASSFSGNEQFF	TGTGCCAGCAGCTTTAGCGGCAATGAGCAGTTCTTC
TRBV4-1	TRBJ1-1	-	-	CASSQDEGRGQAFF	TGCGCCAGCAGCCAAGATGAGGGAAGAGGACAAGCTTTCTTT
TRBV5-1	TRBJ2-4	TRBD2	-	CASRDLSGIAKNIQYF	TGCGCCAGCAGGGACCTTAGCGGGATAGCCAAAAACATTCAGTACTTC
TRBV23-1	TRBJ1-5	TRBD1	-	CASRVRRDRGQPQHF	TGCGCCAGTCGCGTGCGGCGGGACAGGGGCCAGCCCCAGCATTTT
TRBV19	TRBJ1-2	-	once	CATRRGGGSGGYTF	TGTGCCACCCGACGTGGGGGCGGATCGGGTGGCTACACCTTC
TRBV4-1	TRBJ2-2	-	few	CASSQGGHPNTGELFF	TGCGCCAGCAGCCAAGGGGGCCATCCGAACACCGGGGAGCTGTTTTTT
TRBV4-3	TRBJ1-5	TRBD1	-	CASSQERAGGGQPQHF	TGCGCCAGCAGCCAAGAGCGAGCAGGGGGAGGACAGCCCCAGCATTTT
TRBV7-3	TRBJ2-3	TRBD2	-	CASSLMGTSGSQVDTQYF	TGTGCCAGCAGCTTAATGGGGACTAGCGGGAGTCAAGTAGATACGCAGTATTTT
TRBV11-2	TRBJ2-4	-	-	CASSRGTAGHKNIQYF	TGTGCCAGCAGCCGAGGGACAGCGGGTCACAAAAACATTCAGTACTTC
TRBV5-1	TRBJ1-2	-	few	CASSLLGRGDYGYTF	TGCGCCAGCAGCTTGTTAGGCAGGGGAGACTATGGCTACACCTTC
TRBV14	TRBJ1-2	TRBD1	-	CASSQTGGNYGYTF	TGTGCCAGCAGCCAGACAGGGGGCAACTATGGCTACACCTTC
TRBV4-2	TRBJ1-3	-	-	CASRILQGPGNTIYF	TGTGCCAGCCGAATACTTCAGGGGCCTGGAAACACCATATATTTT
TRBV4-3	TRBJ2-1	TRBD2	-	CASSQDWLAGGNEQFF	TGCGCCAGCAGCCAAGATTGGCTAGCGGGAGGTAATGAGCAGTTCTTC
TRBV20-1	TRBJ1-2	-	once	CTQDSPYGYTF	TGCACCCAAGACAGCCCCTATGGCTACACCTTC
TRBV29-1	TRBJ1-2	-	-	CSVNKDSPEIYGYTF	TGCAGCGTCAACAAGGACAGCCCTGAGATCTATGGCTACACCTTC
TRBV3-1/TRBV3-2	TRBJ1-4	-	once	CASSNGGASGKLFF	TGTGCCAGCAGTAACGGTGGTGCAAGCGGAAAACTGTTTTTT
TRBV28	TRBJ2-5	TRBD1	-	CASSRQGTQETQYF	TGTGCCAGCAGTCGACAGGGAACACAAGAGACCCAGTACTTC
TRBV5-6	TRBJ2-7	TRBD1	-	CASSLDRGSHEQYF	TGTGCCAGCAGCTTGGACAGGGGGTCCCACGAGCAGTACTTC
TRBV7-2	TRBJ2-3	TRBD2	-	CASSPLAGGSDTQYF	TGTGCCAGCAGCCCCTTAGCGGGGGGGTCAGATACGCAGTATTTT
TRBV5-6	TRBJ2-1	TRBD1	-	CASSWDRADEQFF	TGTGCCAGCAGCTGGGACAGGGCGGACGAGCAGTTCTTC
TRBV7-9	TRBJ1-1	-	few	CASSLAHWTSNTEAFF	TGTGCCAGCAGCTTAGCGCATTGGACTTCAAACACTGAAGCTTTCTTT
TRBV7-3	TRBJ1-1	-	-	CASSLRPLNTEAFF	TGTGCCAGCAGCTTAAGGCCGTTGAACACTGAAGCTTTCTTT
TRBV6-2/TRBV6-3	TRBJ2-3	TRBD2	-	CASRPRGLANTDTQYF	TGTGCCAGCAGACCTCGGGGACTAGCGAACACAGATACGCAGTATTTT
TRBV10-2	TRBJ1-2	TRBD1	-	CASSEPRGRNYGYTF	TGCGCCAGCAGTGAACCCAGGGGGCGTAACTATGGCTACACCTTC
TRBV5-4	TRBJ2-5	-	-	CASSSGTGVGQETQYF	TGTGCCAGCAGCTCGGGGACTGGGGTGGGCCAAGAGACCCAGTACTTC
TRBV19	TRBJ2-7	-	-	CASSTVLTYEQYF	TGTGCCAGTAGTACTGTCCTTACCTACGAGCAGTACTTC